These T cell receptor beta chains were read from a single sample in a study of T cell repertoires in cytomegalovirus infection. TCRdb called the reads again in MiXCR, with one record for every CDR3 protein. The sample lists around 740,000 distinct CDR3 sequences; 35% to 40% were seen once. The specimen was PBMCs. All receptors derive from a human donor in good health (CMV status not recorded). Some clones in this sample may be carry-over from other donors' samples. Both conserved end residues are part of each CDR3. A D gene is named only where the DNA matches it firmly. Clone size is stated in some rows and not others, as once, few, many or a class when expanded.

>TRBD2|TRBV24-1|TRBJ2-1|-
TGTGCCACCAGTGACCTTGGCGGGGGACGCTTGGAAGAGCAGTTCTTC
CATSDLGGGRLEEQFF
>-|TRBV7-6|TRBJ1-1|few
TGTGCCAGCATGGGGGGGACTGAAGCTTTCTTT
CASMGGTEAFF
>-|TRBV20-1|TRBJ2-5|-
TGCAGTGCTCTGGGGTCGCTGGAGACCCAGTACTTC
CSALGSLETQYF
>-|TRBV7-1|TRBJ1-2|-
TGTGCCAGCAGCCCAAGCTTCGCGACCTATGGCTACACCTTC
CASSPSFATYGYTF
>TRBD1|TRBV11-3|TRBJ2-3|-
TGTGCCAGCAGCCCCGGACAGGCCTACACAGATACGAAGTATTTT
CASSPGQAYTDTKYF
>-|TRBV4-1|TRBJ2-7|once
TGCGCCAGCAGCCAAGGCCCTGGGAAGGGGGGTACCTACGAGCAGTACTTC
CASSQGPGKGGTYEQYF
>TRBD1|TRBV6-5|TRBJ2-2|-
TGTGCCCGCAGCTGGAATCCGGGACAGGGGTCGGAGCTGTTTTTT
CARSWNPGQGSELFF
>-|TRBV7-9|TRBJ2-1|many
TGTGCCAGCAGCTCCCCGGTCGGGGGATGGGACAATGAGCAGTTCTTC
CASSSPVGGWDNEQFF
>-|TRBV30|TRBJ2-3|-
TGTGCCTGGAGAGGGGCAGATACGCAGTATTTT
CAWRGADTQYF
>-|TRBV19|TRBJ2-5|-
TGTGCCAGTAGCCGCCAGCCAAAAGAGACCCAGTACTTC
CASSRQPKETQYF
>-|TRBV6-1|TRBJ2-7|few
TGTGCCAGCAAAAGGAGCTCCTACGAGCAGTACTTC
CASKRSSYEQYF
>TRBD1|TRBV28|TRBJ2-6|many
TGTGCCAGCAGTTTATGGGACAGGGGTGGGGCCAACGTCCTGACTTTC
CASSLWDRGGANVLTF
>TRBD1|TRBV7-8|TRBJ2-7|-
TGTGCCAGCAGCTTGGACAGGGGGTCCTACGAGCCGTACTTC
CASSLDRGSYEPYF
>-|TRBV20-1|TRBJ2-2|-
TGCAGTGCTAGAGGTCAGAACACCGGGGAGCTGTTTTTT
CSARGQNTGELFF
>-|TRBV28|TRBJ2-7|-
TGTGCCAGCAGTGATTCAGGGGCTGTCTACGAGCAGTACTTC
CASSDSGAVYEQYF
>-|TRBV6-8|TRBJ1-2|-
TGTGCCAGCGCCCGGGGCCAGGGCCTCTTCTATGGCTACAACTTC
CASARGQGLFYGYNF
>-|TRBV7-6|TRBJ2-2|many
TGTGCCAGCAGCTTAGAAGGTGGGGCCGGGGAGCTGTTTTTT
CASSLEGGAGELFF
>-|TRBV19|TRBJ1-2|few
TGTGCCAGTAGTCCCCGACAGGATATCGGCGGCTACACCTTC
CASSPRQDIGGYTF
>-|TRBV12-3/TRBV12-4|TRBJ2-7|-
TGTGCCAGCAGTTTAGCGCCGGGGCAGTTCTACGAGCAGTACTTC
CASSLAPGQFYEQYF
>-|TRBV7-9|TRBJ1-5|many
TGTGCCAGCAGCTACGGACTAAGCAATCAGCCCCAGCATTTT
CASSYGLSNQPQHF
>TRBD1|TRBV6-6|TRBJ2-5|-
TGTGCCAGCAGTTACCCCACAGGGGAATGGGGCCAAGAGACCCAGTACTTC
CASSYPTGEWGQETQYF
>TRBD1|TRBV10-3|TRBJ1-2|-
TGTGCCATCAGTGAGTTCGGGACAGGGTCGAACTATGGCTACACCTTC
CAISEFGTGSNYGYTF
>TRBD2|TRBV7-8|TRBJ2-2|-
TGTGCCAGCAGCTTAAGGGCGGGAGAGGGATTCACCGGGGAGCTGTTTTTT
CASSLRAGEGFTGELFF
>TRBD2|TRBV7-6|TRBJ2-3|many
TGTGCCAGCAGTCGGCCGGGACTAGTAAGCACAGATACGCAGTATTTT
CASSRPGLVSTDTQYF
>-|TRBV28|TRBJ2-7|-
TGTGCCACCAGCGTTAATACAGGGTTCTACGAGCAGTACTTC
CATSVNTGFYEQYF
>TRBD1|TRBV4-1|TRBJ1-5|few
TGCGCCAGCAGCCAAGATCCCAGGGGGAGGGAGCCCCAGCATTTT
CASSQDPRGREPQHF
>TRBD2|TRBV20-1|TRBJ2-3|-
TGCAGTGCTAGAGATCCTAGGACTAGCGGGAGGGGCACAGATACGCAGTATTTT
CSARDPRTSGRGTDTQYF
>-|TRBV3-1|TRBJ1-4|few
TGTGCCAGCAGTTCTCACGACCGGACTGAAAAACTGTTTTTT
CASSSHDRTEKLFF
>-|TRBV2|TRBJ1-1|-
TGTGCCAGCAGTGACCCCCGGGGGGTGGACACTGAAGCTTTCTTT
CASSDPRGVDTEAFF
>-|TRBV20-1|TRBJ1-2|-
TGCAGTGCTAGAGGGGCCGCCACACCGACGAACTATGGCTACACCTTC
CSARGAATPTNYGYTF
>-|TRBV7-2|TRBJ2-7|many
TGTGCCAGCAGCTTACTGAGCCTTAGAGCACCCCACCACCCCGAGCAGTACTTC
CASSLLSLRAPHHPEQYF
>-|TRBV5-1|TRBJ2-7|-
TGCGCCAGCAGCTTTGGAGGGCACGAGCAGTACTTC
CASSFGGHEQYF
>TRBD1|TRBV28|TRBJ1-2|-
TGTGCCAGCAGTTTAAGGACGACAGGGACTAACTATGGCTACACCTTC
CASSLRTTGTNYGYTF
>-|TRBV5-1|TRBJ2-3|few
TGCGCCAGCAGCTTGGGGGCGGTCGCGACAAGCACAGATACGCAGTATTTT
CASSLGAVATSTDTQYF
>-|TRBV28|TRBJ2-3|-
TGTGCCAGCAGTTTACTCTCCCAGGGAGTGGTTGGAGATACGCAGTATTTT
CASSLLSQGVVGDTQYF
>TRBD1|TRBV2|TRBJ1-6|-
TGTGCAGGGGGACAGCCGAATTCACCCCTCCACTTT
CAGGQPNSPLHF
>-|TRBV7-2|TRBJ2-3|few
TGTGCCAGCAGATCGGGGGGAGGGGGAGGGCGGGGCACAGATACGCAGTATTTT
CASRSGGGGGRGTDTQYF
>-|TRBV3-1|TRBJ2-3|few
TGTGCCAGCAGCCAAGAGAGTAGATTTGGGGATACGCAGTATTTT
CASSQESRFGDTQYF